The 7 T cell receptor beta chains below all came from one sample that was sequenced in a study of T cells in Graves' hyperthyroidism and ophthalmopathy. The source material, RNA transcripts, was used to amplify TCR beta CDR3 regions. RT-PCR in the first round (using the HTBI primer set) targeted the TCR CDR3. From the multiplex PCR reads, TCRdb called clonotypes with MiXCR, one entry per CDR3 protein. Among roughly 580,000 distinct CDR3 sequences, roughly 14% were seen once, and the ten largest hold around 5.4%. Material: blood. Receptors were obtained from a woman in her 30s with Graves' hyperthyroidism that later progressed to Graves' ophthalmopathy.

This clonotype was observed at least ten times. The V and J genes are TRBV7-6 and TRBJ2-7, with D perhaps TRBD2 (7 bases). This CDR3 spans 14 amino acids. The germline V gene has CDR1 SGHVS and CDR2 FNYEAQ. V lost 3 bases and J 3 bases, leaving 12 bases between the germline ends. The CDR3 DNA reads TGTGCCAGCAGCTTCACAGGGAGGGTCTACGAGCAGTACTTC. Amino acid sequence: CASSFTGRVYEQYF.

This clonotype came up many times. V and J are TRBV6-1 and TRBJ1-4; 12 nucleotides match TRBD1. With V trimmed by 8 bases and J by 6 bases, 10 bases remained unmatched. In germline, CDR1 is MNHNS, CDR2 SASEGT. The CDR3 length is 16 residues. CDR3 DNA: TGTGCCAGCCGGGACAGGGGGCGCCCGGTCGATGAAAAACTGTTTTTT. This codes for CASRDRGRPVDEKLFF.

The V and J genes are TRBV30 and TRBJ2-1, with no clear D. The germline gives CDR1 GTSNPN, CDR2 SVGIG (reference sequence). V was trimmed by 2 bases and J by 0 bases, leaving 11 bases between them. The CDR3 loop spans 15 amino acids. CDR3 residues: CAWSTPLSSYNEQFF. CDR3 in DNA: TGTGCCTGGAGTACCCCACTCAGCTCCTACAATGAGCAGTTCTTC.

This clonotype was found many times. This chain links TRBV20-1 with TRBJ2-1; 11 bases are shared with TRBD2. CDR1 is DFQATT, CDR2 SNEGSKA, per germline (reference sequence). J lost 3 bases, V lost 0 bases, and 1 base had no gene match. The length of the CDR3 is 15 residues. CDR3 sequence: CSARETSGGYNEQFF. CDR3 in DNA: TGCAGTGCTAGAGAAACTAGCGGGGGCTACAATGAGCAGTTCTTC.

As concerns this clonotype: One base away lies a much larger clone, so this may be a sequencing read error. The chain uses TRBV7-9 and TRBJ2-7; TRBD2 matches at 8 bases. TRBJ2-1 explains the end of the DNA better; the J call may be wrong. Germline V CDR1 and CDR2: SEHNR, FQNEAQ (reference sequence). This CDR3 is 14 amino acids long. The CDR3 loop reads CASSKGLGTYEQFF. For the CDR3, the DNA is TGTGCCAGCAGCAAGGGACTAGGCACCTACGAGCAGTTCTTC.

V and J are TRBV15 and TRBJ2-3; TRBD2 aligns across 7 bases. This CDR3 contains 14 residues. Germline V gene lookup returns CDR1 LNHNV and CDR2 YYDKDF (reference sequence). Trimming removed 3 bases from V and 6 bases from J; junction bases left unmatched: 6. The CDR3 sequence: CATSRSLAEDTQYF. The CDR3 region has the DNA TGTGCCACCAGCAGGTCTCTAGCGGAGGATACGCAGTATTTT.

This clonotype appeared many times. The V gene is TRBV6-1, the J gene TRBJ1-5, with a tentative D call TRBD1 (6 bases). V lost 7 bases, J lost 7 bases, and 17 bases lay in between. The germline CDR1 and CDR2 sequences are MNHNS and SASEGT. The CDR3 length is 14 residues. The CDR3 coding sequence is TGTGCCAGCACCAATGGGGGGGCGAGCCAGCCCCAGCATTTT. Its translation: CASTNGGASQPQHF.